This entry lists 7 T cell receptor beta chains sequenced from one sample in a study of blood T cells in healthy people across ages. Alongside a J-beta primer mix, a sample-barcoded 5' primer served in a second PCR lasting roughly 7 to 11 cycles. TCRdb re-called the 5' RACE reads with MiXCR, one entry per CDR3 protein. This sample carries about 580,000 distinct CDR3 sequences, more than 45% of them seen once, and the ten largest clones take around 25%. Sequenced sample: blood. The receptors come from a man aged 80 or over in good health.

The V call is TRBV12-3 or TRBV12-4, the J call TRBJ2-5; the D is unclear. The CDR3 has 13 residues. V was trimmed by 5 bases and J by 3 bases, leaving 10 bases between them. Here the CDR3 reads CASSVGLEETQYF. The DNA of the CDR3 is TGTGCCAGCAGTGTGGGTCTAGAAGAGACCCAGTACTTC.

This rearrangement joins TRBV10-3 to TRBJ2-5, with unresolved D. V gave up 4 bases and J gave up 11 bases, with 20 bases separating them. The CDR3 sequence is 14 residues long. The germline V gene encodes CDR1 ENHRY and CDR2 SYGVKD. The CDR3 nucleotides read TGTGCCATCAGTGTTGACACCTCCTACAATGAGCAGTACTTC. It yields the protein CAISVDTSYNEQYF.

V and J are TRBV20-1 and TRBJ1-5; D is perhaps TRBD1 (6 bases). CDR1 DFQATT and CDR2 SNEGSKA come from the germline V gene (reference sequence). This CDR3 comprises 15 residues. The V and J ends lost 0 bases and 3 bases respectively, with 12 bases between them. CDR3 region: CSARDGGGTNQPQHF. The CDR3 nucleotides are TGCAGTGCTAGAGATGGAGGGGGTACCAATCAGCCCCAGCATTTT.

The chain has TRBV25-1 and TRBJ2-1, with D possibly TRBD2 on 6 matching bases. Germline lookup yields CDR1 MGHDK and CDR2 SYGVNS. Trimming removed 4 bases from V and 10 bases from J, with 23 bases in between. This CDR3 comprises 16 residues. Here the CDR3 reads CASSAASGGMEREQFF. The CDR3 DNA sequence: TGTGCCAGCAGTGCCGCCAGCGGCGGGATGGAGAGGGAGCAGTTCTTC.

There are a few counts of this clonotype. This sequence joins TRBV20-1 and TRBJ2-7, with a tentative D call TRBD2 (5 bases). The CDR3 runs to 11 residues. Trimming removed 6 bases from V and 5 bases from J, with 11 bases in between. Germline CDR1 reads DFQATT; CDR2 reads SNEGSKA (reference sequence). CDR3 region: CSAAAGDEQYF. The CDR3 bases are TGCAGTGCGGCGGCGGGTGACGAGCAGTACTTC.

This clonotype has just a few counts. This chain connects TRBV29-1 to TRBJ2-7; TRBD1 matches 8 bases. Per germline, CDR1 SQVTM and CDR2 ANQGSEA. V gave up 3 bases and J gave up 7 bases; unmatched junction bases: 8. CDR3 length: 13 residues. The CDR3 loop is CSVERQGSGEQYF. The CDR3 bases are TGCAGCGTTGAGAGACAGGGGTCGGGGGAGCAGTACTTC.

This clonotype has ten or more counts. The rearrangement uses TRBV6-6 and TRBJ2-1; 11 bases agree with TRBD2. V gave up 9 bases and J gave up 8 bases; unmatched junction bases: 3. This CDR3 has 12 residues. Germline values: CDR1 MNHNY, CDR2 SVGAGI (reference sequence). CDR3 sequence: CASSGGAYEQFF. The DNA of the CDR3 is TGTGCCAGTAGCGGGGGGGCCTATGAGCAGTTCTTC.